These 27 T cell receptor beta chains share one sample of origin, sequenced in a study of T-cell memory formation after mild COVID-19. A single record per CDR3 protein comes from TCRdb applying MiXCR to the 5' RACE reads. The table has hundreds of thousands of distinct CDR3 sequences, roughly 18% seen once. Input material: PBMCs or a T cell subset sorted from them (not recorded which). These receptor sequences come from an adult woman who had mild COVID-19 (a few samples of this study predate the infection). Cell type and time point are not known.

J is TRBJ2-7 and V is TRBV7-6; D assignment may be TRBD1 or TRBD2 (5 bases each). Germline V gives CDR1 SGHVS, CDR2 FNYEAQ. Trimming cost V 4 bases and J 0 bases, with 16 bases left between them. The CDR3 extends over 16 amino acids. The CDR3 region has the DNA TGTGCCAGCAGCTCGAGGGACCTTTCGAGCTCCTACGAGCAGTACTTC. Its translation is CASSSRDLSSSYEQYF.

This clonotype was observed at least ten times. The chain couples TRBV9 to TRBJ2-1; the D is unclear. V dropped 0 bases and J dropped 1 base, with 8 bases sitting between them. Germline-derived CDR1 and CDR2 are SGDLS and YYNGEE. This CDR3 is 15 amino acids long. CDR3 sequence: CASSVGSVSYNEQFF. The DNA for the CDR3 is TGTGCCAGCAGCGTAGGTAGTGTGTCCTACAATGAGCAGTTCTTC.

This clonotype has more than one count but fewer than ten. The rearrangement joins TRBV20-1 to TRBJ2-1, with 10 bases identical to TRBD1. Trimming removed 3 bases from V and 7 bases from J; junction bases left unmatched: 12. The CDR3 spans 16 residues. The germline V gene has CDR1 DFQATT and CDR2 SNEGSKA (reference sequence). CDR3: CSASNPRDRGKNEQFF. CDR3 DNA: TGCAGTGCTAGCAACCCCCGGGACAGGGGAAAGAATGAGCAGTTCTTC.

V is TRBV7-2 and J is TRBJ2-4; D is possibly TRBD2 (6 bases). Trimming cost V 7 bases and J 0 bases, with 10 bases left between them. CDR1 SGHTA and CDR2 FQGNSA come from the germline V gene. This CDR3 is built from 14 residues. CDR3 protein: CASTPGVAKNIQYF. Written as DNA, the CDR3 is TGTGCCAGCACCCCGGGGGTAGCCAAAAACATTCAGTACTTC. Supplemented by reference TRBV7-2 and TRBJ2-4, the full variable domain reads GAGVSQSPSNKVTEKGKDVELRCDPISGHTALYWYRQSLGQGLEFLIYFQGNSAPDKSGLPSDRFSAERTGGSVSTLTIQRTQQEDSAVYLCASTPGVAKNIQYFGAGTRLSVL.

The genes are TRBV5-1 and TRBJ1-1; 9 bases align to TRBD1. Germline lookup yields CDR1 SGHRS and CDR2 YFSETQ. The trim removed 3 bases at V and 0 bases at J, leaving 6 bases unmatched. CDR3 length: 16 residues. The CDR3 nucleotides read TGCGCCAGCAGCTCGCCGGGACAGGGATTGAACACTGAAGCTTTCTTT. The encoded protein is CASSSPGQGLNTEAFF.

This clonotype was counted between two and nine times. The chain uses TRBV2 and TRBJ2-1, with 9 bases aligning to TRBD1. V shed 6 bases and J 5 bases; nucleotides not matched to a gene: 8. Per germline, CDR1 SNHLY and CDR2 FYNNEI. This CDR3 has 15 residues. The CDR3 protein is CASRGDRGDHNEQFF. Here the CDR3 DNA reads TGTGCCAGCAGGGGTGACAGGGGGGACCACAATGAGCAGTTCTTC.

V is TRBV5-5 and J is TRBJ2-1; 7 nucleotides match TRBD2. CDR3 length: 15 amino acids. The junction had 2 bases not matched to a gene; V was cut back by 0 bases and J by 2 bases. The germline V gene has CDR1 SGHKS and CDR2 YYEKEE (reference sequence). In nucleotides, the CDR3 is TGTGCCAGCAGCTTGGTTGGGGGGGCCTACAATGAGCAGTTCTTC. This encodes CASSLVGGAYNEQFF.

This chain joins TRBV7-9 and TRBJ2-6, with 9 bases that match TRBD1. Germline V gene sequence: CDR1 SEHNR, CDR2 FQNEAQ (reference sequence). Unmatched junction bases numbered 1, after V lost 4 bases and J lost 0 bases. The CDR3 extends over 16 amino acids. Here the CDR3 reads CASSSGQGSGANVLTF. The CDR3 bases are TGTGCCAGCAGCTCGGGACAGGGCTCTGGGGCCAACGTCCTGACTTTC.

The gene calls are TRBV4-3 and TRBJ2-2; D unclear. CDR1 and CDR2 from the germline V gene are LGHNA and YSLEER. This CDR3 spans 13 amino acids. V was pared by 4 bases and J by 5 bases, with 8 bases between. The CDR3 sequence is CASSPVLTGELFF. DNA for the CDR3: TGCGCCAGCAGCCCCGTGTTAACCGGGGAGCTGTTTTTT.

The rearrangement uses TRBV28 and TRBJ2-7; a weak D match, TRBD1 (6 bases). Per germline, CDR1 MDHEN and CDR2 SYDVKM. CDR3 length: 15 amino acids. V lost 6 bases and J 2 bases, leaving 17 bases between the germline ends. The CDR3 bases are TGTGCCAGCAGATATCTCCGGGACACCCCCTACGAGCAGTACTTC. Protein sequence: CASRYLRDTPYEQYF.

This clonotype was counted a few times. The gene calls are TRBV9 and TRBJ1-5; 10 bases are a match to TRBD1. The CDR3 consists of 14 residues. J gave up 7 bases and V 4 bases, and 5 bases lay outside the gene matches. Germline V gives CDR1 SGDLS, CDR2 YYNGEE. Here the CDR3 reads CASSPTGGYQPQHF. In nucleotides, the CDR3 is TGTGCCAGCAGCCCGACAGGGGGCTACCAGCCCCAGCATTTT.

This clonotype was seen only a few times. The rearrangement joins TRBV29-1 to TRBJ1-5; D may be TRBD1 (5 bases). The germline gives CDR1 SQVTM, CDR2 ANQGSEA. V was cut by 4 bases and J by 4 bases, with 11 bases left in between. CDR3 length: 13 amino acids. CDR3 sequence (DNA): TGCAGCGTTGGACCAGGGCAAAATCAGCCCCAGCATTTT. Its protein product is CSVGPGQNQPQHF.

There are a few counts of this clonotype. This chain uses TRBV4-1 with TRBJ2-3; D possibly corresponds to TRBD2 (6 bases). This CDR3 comprises 16 residues. From germline, CDR1 is MGHRA and CDR2 YSYEKL. V was clipped by 0 bases and J by 3 bases, with 13 bases between them. Here the CDR3 reads CASSQDPGVATDTQYF. The CDR3 DNA reads TGCGCCAGCAGCCAAGATCCGGGGGTTGCAACAGATACGCAGTATTTT.

The chain uses TRBV9 and TRBJ2-5, with D possibly TRBD1 on 5 matching bases. CDR3 length: 14 residues. Looked up from germline, CDR1 is SGDLS and CDR2 is YYNGEE. V lost 0 bases and J lost 2, with 8 bases in between. The CDR3: CASSVGGQQETQYF. The CDR3 DNA follows: TGTGCCAGCAGCGTAGGGGGCCAGCAAGAGACCCAGTACTTC.

The gene calls are TRBV4-3 and TRBJ2-7; 8 bases map to TRBD1. In germline, CDR1 is LGHNA, CDR2 YSLEER. Losses at the gene ends were 2 bases for V and 3 bases for J; bases not matched to a gene: 9. The length of the CDR3 is 16 residues. The CDR3 DNA follows: TGCGCCAGCAGCCAAACATCTGACAGGGGTGACTACGAGCAGTACTTC. Translating gives CASSQTSDRGDYEQYF.

This clonotype has a handful of counts. The chain uses TRBV6-5 and TRBJ2-4; 10 bases are shared with TRBD2. V was pared by 6 bases and J by 4 bases, with 9 bases of the junction left unmatched. In germline, CDR1 is MNHEY, CDR2 SVGAGI. The length of the CDR3 is 16 residues. This CDR3 is CASRQSGGAPKNIQYF. The CDR3 region has the DNA TGTGCCAGCAGACAGAGCGGGGGGGCCCCAAAAAACATTCAGTACTTC.

This clonotype appeared a few times. The J gene is TRBJ2-1, the V gene TRBV28; unclear D gene. Germline V CDR1 and CDR2: MDHEN, SYDVKM. The CDR3 has 12 residues. V was shortened by 3 bases and J by 6 bases, with 6 bases between the two germline ends. CDR3 in amino acids: CASSFSFNEQFF. In DNA, the CDR3 is TGTGCCAGCAGTTTTTCTTTCAATGAGCAGTTCTTC.

This clonotype was counted a few times. V is TRBV24-1 and J is TRBJ1-6, with D possibly being TRBD1 (6 bases). The ends were cut back, 4 bases at V and 1 base at J, with 7 bases in the middle. The CDR3 consists of 15 residues. Per germline, CDR1 KGHDR and CDR2 SFDVKD. This CDR3 reads CATSEGGSYNSPLHF. CDR3 DNA: TGTGCCACCAGTGAAGGGGGTTCCTATAATTCACCCCTCCACTTT.

The V call is TRBV12-3 or TRBV12-4, the J call TRBJ1-1, with D perhaps TRBD1 (5 bases). V was clipped by 6 bases and J by 3 bases, with 11 bases between them. The CDR3 covers 13 residues. The CDR3 sequence: CASRKDSYTEAFF. CDR3 DNA: TGTGCCAGCAGAAAAGACAGCTACACTGAAGCTTTCTTT.

This clonotype showed up just a few times. V and J are TRBV20-1 and TRBJ1-6; 8 nucleotides agree with TRBD1. The CDR3 is made up of 15 amino acids. Germline trimming cut 5 bases from V and 6 bases from J; bases unmatched to any gene: 9. CDR1 and CDR2 from the germline V gene are DFQATT and SNEGSKA (reference sequence). The CDR3 DNA follows: TGCAGTGCTGACCCGGACAGGGTCGGTAATTCACCCCTCCACTTT. It codes for CSADPDRVGNSPLHF.

This clonotype was observed a few times. The rearrangement joins TRBV18 to TRBJ2-2, with unresolved D. Germline V gives CDR1 KGHSH, CDR2 LQKENI. The V gene lost 2 bases and the J gene lost 6 bases, with 10 bases spanning the gap. This CDR3 contains 14 residues. The chain's CDR3 is CASSPGSAAGELFF. CDR3 in DNA: TGTGCCAGCTCACCAGGGTCGGCGGCCGGGGAGCTGTTTTTT.

This clonotype was recorded at least ten times. The V and J genes are TRBV7-3 and TRBJ2-1; 12 positions match TRBD2. Trimming took 1 base from V and 4 from J; bases not matched to a gene: 5. The germline V gene has CDR1 SGHTA and CDR2 FQGTGA. CDR3 size: 17 residues. The CDR3 nucleotides are TGTGCCAGCAGCTTAAAAGGACTAGCGGGGAAATACAATGAGCAGTTCTTC. Encoded protein: CASSLKGLAGKYNEQFF. Looking up the rest from reference TRBV7-3 and TRBJ2-1 gives the full variable domain: GAGVSQTPSNKVTEKGKYVELRCDPISGHTALYWYRQSLGQGPEFLIYFQGTGAADDSGLPNDRFFAVRPEGSVSTLKIQRTERGDSAVYLCASSLKGLAGKYNEQFFGPGTRLTVL.

This clonotype was counted between two and nine times. The CDR3: CASSLTRAGTGELFF. The DNA of the CDR3 is TGTGCCAGCAGCCTAACACGGGCCGGCACCGGGGAGCTGTTTTTT. V is TRBV9 and J is TRBJ2-2; D not resolved. Between the trimmed V and J ends, which lost 4 bases and 4 bases, there was a span of 14 bases. This CDR3 has 15 residues. Germline V gives CDR1 SGDLS, CDR2 YYNGEE.

The rearrangement uses TRBV15 and TRBJ2-7; perhaps TRBD1 as D (6 bases). The CDR3 covers 13 residues. V was pared by 3 bases and J by 1 base, with 7 bases between. The germline gives CDR1 LNHNV, CDR2 YYDKDF (reference sequence). Written as DNA, the CDR3 is TGTGCCACCAGCAGGACAGGATCCTACGAGCAGTACTTC. This gives the protein CATSRTGSYEQYF.

The chain couples TRBV9 to TRBJ2-1; D unclear. The germline V gene encodes CDR1 SGDLS and CDR2 YYNGEE. The CDR3 totals 16 residues. V dropped 0 bases and J dropped 0 bases, with 10 bases sitting between them. CDR3 loop: CASSVVPRTSYNEQFF. The DNA for the CDR3 is TGTGCCAGCAGCGTAGTCCCGAGAACCTCCTACAATGAGCAGTTCTTC.

The genes are TRBV12-3 or TRBV12-4 and TRBJ1-2, with 8 bases fitting TRBD1. Losses at the gene ends were 6 bases for V and 3 bases for J; bases not matched to a gene: 6. The CDR3 is 14 amino acids. DNA of the CDR3: TGTGCCAGCAGCACTCAGGGGGCCGACTATGGCTACACCTTC. Translated: CASSTQGADYGYTF.

This clonotype was recorded at least ten times. The chain uses TRBV6-5 and TRBJ2-6; TRBD1 might be the D (6 bases). V was pared by 0 bases and J by 4 bases, with 10 bases between. The CDR3 sequence is 16 residues long. CDR1 and CDR2 from the germline V gene are MNHEY and SVGAGI. CDR3 protein: CASSYSLGAGANVLTF. The CDR3 DNA sequence: TGTGCCAGCAGTTACTCATTGGGGGCAGGGGCCAACGTCCTGACTTTC.